Below are 29 T cell receptor beta chains sequenced from a single sample in a study of Ad26.COV2.S vaccination and SARS-CoV-2 variants. Produced via immunoSEQ multiplex PCR; TCRdb's table is partial and in-frame only. Altogether about 400,000 clones are present, around nine tenths being singletons, with the ten largest covering 1.9%. Treatment here: some 20 received Ad26.COV2.S at low or high dose, single or two shots; 5 received placebo; per-sample allocation not given. Sampling took place 63 days after the first vaccine or placebo injection. The specimen comprised peripheral blood, sampled in a trial of Ad26.COV2.S vaccine versus placebo. These receptors were taken from a person between 18 and 59 years old who received the Ad26.COV2.S COVID-19 vaccine or a placebo.

The chain links TRBV3-1 (or the pseudogene TRBV3-2) to TRBJ2-7, with TRBD1 matching over 11 bases. V lost 0 bases, J lost 3 bases, and 10 bases stayed unmatched. Germline V gene data show CDR1 as LGHDT and CDR2 as YNNKEL (reference sequence). The CDR3 is made up of 18 amino acids. The CDR3 loop reads CASSQDQGQGAFYYEQYF. DNA of the CDR3: TGTGCCAGCAGCCAAGATCAAGGACAGGGGGCTTTTTACTACGAGCAGTACTTC.

V is TRBV29-1 and J is TRBJ2-5; D is ambiguous. The CDR3 extends over 12 amino acids. Trimming took 3 bases from V and 3 from J, leaving 8 bases between them. Germline V gene data show CDR1 as SQVTM and CDR2 as ANQGSEA. The CDR3 sequence: CSVEYPEETQYF. In DNA, the CDR3 is TGCAGCGTTGAGTATCCAGAAGAGACCCAGTACTTC.

The V gene is TRBV27, the J gene TRBJ2-1; TRBD2 is a possible D gene (7 bases). This CDR3 spans 15 amino acids. Germline CDR1 reads MNHEY; CDR2 reads SMNVEV (reference sequence). The V end was cut by 8 bases, the J end by 3 bases, with 17 bases between. The CDR3 spells CASSGGGKVYNEQFF. In DNA form, the CDR3 reads TGTGCCAGCTCGGGGGGCGGGAAAGTCTACAATGAGCAGTTCTTC.

V gene TRBV5-1 combines with J gene TRBJ2-5; D unresolved. Trimming shortened V by 5 bases and J by 4 bases, and 9 bases separated the two germline ends. The CDR3 is 12 residues long. Looked up from germline, CDR1 is SGHRS and CDR2 is YFSETQ. CDR3 residues: CASRTDRETQYF. The CDR3 DNA sequence: TGCGCCAGCAGAACCGACCGAGAGACCCAGTACTTC.

The chain joins TRBV28 to TRBJ2-5; perhaps TRBD2 as D (6 bases). CDR1 is MDHEN and CDR2 is SYDVKM in the germline V gene. The CDR3 has 15 amino acids. The V and J ends lost 2 bases and 2 bases respectively, with 12 bases between them. The CDR3: CASSLGGYQQETQYF. DNA for the CDR3: TGTGCCAGCAGTTTAGGGGGGTATCAGCAAGAGACCCAGTACTTC.

The chain is built from TRBV4-1 and TRBJ1-5; TRBD1 matches 7 bases. CDR3 length: 16 residues. The V gene end was trimmed by 4 bases and the J gene end by 0 bases; junction bases not matched to a gene: 6. Germline CDR1 is MGHRA and CDR2 is YSYEKL. The CDR3 DNA reads as TGCGCCAGCAGCCGCCAAGGGACAGTTAGCAATCAGCCCCAGCATTTT. Encoded protein: CASSRQGTVSNQPQHF.

The chain employs TRBV7-9 and TRBJ2-1, with 8 positions matching TRBD1. The CDR3 is made up of 14 amino acids. Unmatched junction bases numbered 6, after V lost 3 bases and J lost 8 bases. Per germline, CDR1 SEHNR and CDR2 FQNEAQ (reference sequence). CDR3 in DNA: TGTGCCAGCAGCTTGGGCAGGGGGCTGCATGAGCAGTTCTTC. Translated: CASSLGRGLHEQFF.

This clone is a singleton in its sample. The chain couples TRBV6-5 to TRBJ1-1; D is possibly TRBD1 (6 bases). V lost 7 bases, J lost 5 bases, and 11 bases lay in between. The germline V gene encodes CDR1 MNHEY and CDR2 SVGAGI. The CDR3 has 12 residues. The CDR3 loop is CASTGGRTEAFF. The CDR3 DNA is TGTGCCAGCACTGGGGGGCGAACTGAAGCTTTCTTT.

The chain carries TRBV5-6 and TRBJ2-5; the D gene is possibly TRBD1 (5 bases). Per the germline V gene, CDR1 is SGHDT and CDR2 is YYEEEE. Trimming took 0 bases from V and 4 from J, leaving 10 bases between them. The CDR3 covers 14 residues. The chain's CDR3 is CASSLARAAETQYF. CDR3 DNA sequence: TGTGCCAGCAGCTTGGCCAGGGCGGCAGAGACCCAGTACTTC.

The chain carries TRBV6-1 and TRBJ2-1; weak D call: TRBD1 (6 bases). There are 15 residues in the CDR3. The V gene lost 2 bases and the J gene lost 9 bases, with 17 bases spanning the gap. The germline gives CDR1 MNHNS, CDR2 SASEGT. The CDR3 here is CASSEFGPPRGEQFF. The CDR3 coding sequence is TGTGCCAGCAGTGAATTCGGCCCGCCCAGGGGTGAGCAGTTCTTC.

J is TRBJ1-2 and V is TRBV5-4; TRBD1 is a possible D gene (5 bases). The length of the CDR3 is 14 residues. V lost 0 bases to trimming and J lost 4 bases, with 10 bases between them. CDR1 and CDR2 (germline): SGHNT, YYREEE (reference sequence). Here the CDR3 DNA reads TGTGCCAGCAGCTTGGATGGGGACTCCTATGGCTACACCTTC. Its translation is CASSLDGDSYGYTF.

The rearrangement uses TRBV5-1 and TRBJ1-2, with 9 bases fitting TRBD1. V was clipped by 4 bases and J by 5 bases; unmatched bases: 9. This CDR3 contains 15 residues. Germline CDR1 is SGHRS and CDR2 is YFSETQ. CDR3 in DNA: TGCGCCAGCAGCAAAGGACAGGGGTTCGTATATGGCTACACCTTC. Its translation is CASSKGQGFVYGYTF.

The chain couples TRBV10-3 to TRBJ2-7, with D maybe TRBD2 (5 bases). V lost 7 bases and J lost 0, with 16 bases in between. The CDR3 loop spans 15 amino acids. The germline V gene has CDR1 ENHRY and CDR2 SYGVKD. The CDR3 coding sequence is TGTGCCATCAAGAGGGCCCCTGGAGTCTCCTACGAGCAGTACTTC. This gives the protein CAIKRAPGVSYEQYF.

The V call is TRBV24-1, the J call TRBJ2-5; the D gene is possibly TRBD1 (6 bases). Trimming removed 1 base at V and 3 bases at J, with 20 bases between. The length of the CDR3 is 18 residues. Germline lookup yields CDR1 KGHDR and CDR2 SFDVKD. The CDR3 nucleotides read TGTGCCACCAGTGATTTTGGGGACACCTCGACCTTCAAAGAGACCCAGTACTTC. It yields the protein CATSDFGDTSTFKETQYF.

V and J are TRBV18 and TRBJ1-3; 7 bases are shared with TRBD1. V dropped 5 bases and J dropped 1; count of bases not matched to a gene: 14. Germline-derived CDR1 and CDR2 are KGHSH and LQKENI. The CDR3 extends over 18 amino acids. The CDR3 spells CASSASTGTANSGNTIYF. The CDR3 nucleotides read TGTGCCAGCTCAGCCTCGACAGGGACAGCTAATTCTGGAAACACCATATATTTT.

This chain connects TRBV11-3 to TRBJ2-1; D is possibly TRBD2 (5 bases). The CDR3 covers 13 residues. Deletions cut 5 bases from V and 9 bases from J, with 14 bases between. Germline V lookup: CDR1 SGHNT, CDR2 YENEEA. The CDR3 coding sequence is TGTGCCAGCAGCCCTAAGGGAGTGGTTGAGCAGTTCTTC. It yields the protein CASSPKGVVEQFF.

The rearrangement uses TRBV7-2 and TRBJ1-1; D is uncertain. The CDR3 length is 13 residues. V was shortened by 4 bases and J by 0 bases, with 6 bases between the two germline ends. Germline V lookup: CDR1 SGHTA, CDR2 FQGNSA. CDR3 nucleotides: TGTGCCAGCAGCTCAAAGATGAACACTGAAGCTTTCTTT. Protein product: CASSSKMNTEAFF. Together with reference TRBV7-2 and TRBJ1-1, the CDR3 gives the full variable domain: GAGVSQSPSNKVTEKGKDVELRCDPISGHTALYWYRQSLGQGLEFLIYFQGNSAPDKSGLPSDRFSAERTGGSVSTLTIQRTQQEDSAVYLCASSSKMNTEAFFGQGTRLTVV.

Here the CDR3 DNA reads TGTGCCAGCAGCCGGGGGGCGGGAGCTAATTACGAGCAGTACTTC. Protein product: CASSRGAGANYEQYF. The chain uses TRBV5-6 and TRBJ2-7, with D possibly being TRBD2 (7 bases). Per germline, CDR1 SGHDT and CDR2 YYEEEE. With 4 bases removed from V and 4 bases from J, the gap between germline ends came to 18 bases. The CDR3 totals 15 residues.

The chain has TRBV30 and TRBJ1-5; D remains ambiguous. The germline V gene encodes CDR1 GTSNPN and CDR2 SVGIG (reference sequence). The CDR3 is 12 residues long. Trimming cost V 2 bases and J 1 base, with 3 bases left between them. The CDR3 bases are TGTGCCTGGAGTCCCAGCAATCAGCCCCAGCATTTT. This encodes CAWSPSNQPQHF.

This clone was seen more than once but under ten times. The V and J genes are TRBV23-1 and TRBJ1-5, with 7 bases aligning to TRBD1. TRBV23-1 is an ORF, with its function uncertain. CDR3 length: 17 residues. The trim removed 0 bases at V and 3 bases at J, leaving 8 bases unmatched. The CDR3 DNA is TGCGCCAGCAGTCAATCGAGGACAGGAGGTTACAATCAGCCCCAGCATTTT. This translates into CASSQSRTGGYNQPQHF.

V is TRBV9 and J is TRBJ1-4; D remains unclear. V was pared by 2 bases and J by 5 bases, with 10 bases between. The CDR3 has 14 residues. The germline V gene encodes CDR1 SGDLS and CDR2 YYNGEE. In DNA, the CDR3 is TGTGCCAGCAGCGTCCGACACGAAAATGAAAAACTGTTTTTT. This encodes CASSVRHENEKLFF.

J is TRBJ2-7 and V is TRBV10-2, with TRBD1 identical over 12 bases. Germline CDR1 WSHSY, CDR2 SAAADI. Trimming removed 10 bases from V and 9 bases from J; junction bases left unmatched: 13. The CDR3 spans 14 residues. CDR3 in DNA: TGCGCCACCCACCCAGGGACAGGGGGCCCCACGCAGTACTTC. As protein: CATHPGTGGPTQYF.

The chain links TRBV6-5 to TRBJ2-1; D assignment may be TRBD1 or TRBD2 (5 bases each). The CDR3 totals 14 residues. CDR1 and CDR2 from the germline V gene are MNHEY and SVGAGI. V dropped 5 bases and J dropped 12 bases, with 20 bases sitting between them. CDR3 in DNA: TGTGCCAGCAGTCCTAGGGGTTGGGGAGATGCGCAGTTCTTC. Its translation: CASSPRGWGDAQFF.

The V gene is TRBV18, the J gene TRBJ2-7; TRBD1 agrees at 8 bases. In germline, CDR1 is KGHSH, CDR2 LQKENI. The CDR3 is 13 residues long. J was trimmed by 7 bases and V by 2 bases; bases with no gene match: 4. The DNA for the CDR3 is TGTGCCAGCTCACCATACAGGGGGTGGGAGCAGTACTTC. As protein: CASSPYRGWEQYF.

This chain connects TRBV3-1 (or the pseudogene TRBV3-2) to TRBJ2-7; 8 bases align to TRBD2. CDR1 and CDR2 (germline): LGHDT, YNNKEL (reference sequence). J gave up 5 bases and V 1 base, and 7 bases lay outside the gene matches. The CDR3 runs 15 residues. Here the CDR3 DNA reads TGTGCCAGCAGCCAAGGCGGGCTAGCGGGTAACGAGCAGTACTTC. This translates into CASSQGGLAGNEQYF.

V is TRBV21-1 and J is TRBJ2-5; TRBD2, the table's D call, was not compared with the DNA. TRBV21-1 is reported as a pseudogene. The CDR3 consists of 18 residues. The CDR3 DNA reads as TGTGCCAGCAGCAAAGTATCGAGACTAGCGGGAAGTCAAGAGACCCAGTACTTC. Amino acids: CASSKVSRLAGSQETQYF.

This chain links TRBV18 with TRBJ1-2, with 8 positions matching TRBD1. Trimming took 4 bases from V and 4 from J; bases not matched to a gene: 2. The CDR3 runs to 13 residues. CDR1 is KGHSH and CDR2 is LQKENI in the germline V gene. The CDR3 is CASSLDRAYGYTF. The CDR3 nucleotides are TGTGCCAGCTCACTGGACAGGGCCTATGGCTACACCTTC.

The V call is TRBV7-9, the J call TRBJ2-1; no clear D. With 1 base removed from V and 0 bases from J, the gap between germline ends came to 7 bases. This CDR3 region has 15 residues. Germline CDR1 is SEHNR and CDR2 is FQNEAQ (reference sequence). The CDR3 DNA reads TGTGCCAGCAGCTTAGGTGCTAGCTCCTACAATGAGCAGTTCTTC. Amino acids: CASSLGASSYNEQFF.

The genes are TRBV6-2 or TRBV6-3 and TRBJ2-7, with a possible D match to TRBD2 (5 bases). In germline, CDR1 is MNHEY, CDR2 SVGEGT. V was clipped by 6 bases and J by 4 bases, with 16 bases between them. CDR3 length equals 14 residues. CDR3 DNA: TGTGCCAGCAGCCACAGCGGCGGAAAGTACGAGCAGTACTTC. Its protein is CASSHSGGKYEQYF.